These 19 T cell receptor beta chains originate from one sample sequenced in a study of blood T cell repertoires in COVID-19. The table came from immunoSEQ multiplex PCR; TCRdb's copy has only in-frame clones and leaves some out. This table holds fewer than 250,000 clones, approximately 88% found once. The specimen was PBMCs or T cells enriched from blood (not recorded which). The source is a woman between 25 and 40 years old with acute COVID-19.

V gene TRBV7-8 combines with J gene TRBJ1-6, with 8 bases lining up with TRBD1. This CDR3 comprises 16 residues. J gave up 9 bases and V 5 bases, and 12 bases lay outside the gene matches. Germline lookup yields CDR1 SGHVS and CDR2 FQNEAQ. CDR3 loop: CASSVGNRGIVSPLHF. In nucleotides, the CDR3 is TGTGCCAGCAGCGTAGGCAACAGGGGGATCGTTTCACCCCTCCACTTT.

The chain has TRBV29-1 and TRBJ1-2; 12 nucleotides match TRBD1. CDR3 length: 13 residues. Germline V lookup: CDR1 SQVTM, CDR2 ANQGSEA. V lost 8 bases and J lost 7; bases outside the gene matches: 8. In nucleotides, the CDR3 is TGCAGCATTTCCGGGACAGGGGGCGCTGGCTACACCTTC. The encoded protein is CSISGTGGAGYTF. Looking up the rest from reference TRBV29-1 and TRBJ1-2 gives the full variable domain: SAVISQKPSRDICQRGTSLTIQCQVDSQVTMMFWYRQQPGQSLTLIATANQGSEATYESGFVIDKFPISRPNLTFSTLTVSNMSPEDSSIYLCSISGTGGAGYTFGSGTRLTVV.

The V call is TRBV3-1 (or the pseudogene TRBV3-2), the J call TRBJ1-4, with unresolved D. Trimming took off 2 bases at V and 0 bases at J, with 13 bases between the two ends. From germline, CDR1 is LGHDT and CDR2 YNNKEL (reference sequence). This CDR3 comprises 17 residues. Here the CDR3 reads CASSQKVSLATNEKLFF. In DNA form, the CDR3 reads TGTGCCAGCAGCCAAAAAGTCAGCCTAGCAACTAATGAAAAACTGTTTTTT.

The V call is TRBV13, the J call TRBJ2-3, with TRBD2 as a possible D gene (5 bases). This CDR3 region has 15 residues. The germline V and J ends were trimmed by 4 bases and 6 bases, with 17 bases remaining between them. Germline CDR1 and CDR2: PRHDT and FYEKMQ (reference sequence). CDR3 in DNA: TGTGCCAGCAGCTATGCGGATGTAGCGCTGGATACGCAGTATTTT. Translating it yields CASSYADVALDTQYF.

This clone was detected only once. The rearrangement links TRBV7-9 to TRBJ1-2; perhaps TRBD1 as D (5 bases). Germline V gene lookup returns CDR1 SEHNR and CDR2 FQNEAQ (reference sequence). V lost 3 bases and J lost 6, with 11 bases in between. The CDR3 contains 13 residues. DNA of the CDR3: TGTGCCAGCAGCTTTGGGGGGTCCCATGGCTACACCTTC. As protein: CASSFGGSHGYTF.

This rearrangement joins TRBV27 to TRBJ1-1; 10 nucleotides match TRBD1. The CDR3 has 16 amino acids. Germline lookup yields CDR1 MNHEY and CDR2 SMNVEV (reference sequence). Trimming at V came to 4 bases and at J to 2 bases, leaving 7 bases not matched to a gene. The CDR3 protein is CASSSPGTGENTEAFF. CDR3 nucleotides: TGTGCCAGCAGTTCCCCCGGGACAGGGGAAAACACTGAAGCTTTCTTT.

The V call is TRBV7-6, the J call TRBJ2-7, with 9 bases that match TRBD1. CDR3 size: 14 residues. Trimming removed 4 bases from V and 6 bases from J; junction bases left unmatched: 7. Germline V lookup: CDR1 SGHVS, CDR2 FNYEAQ. The CDR3 DNA sequence: TGTGCCAGCAGCTCCGGGACAGGGACGGGCGAGCAGTACTTC. As protein: CASSSGTGTGEQYF. Looking up the rest from reference TRBV7-6 and TRBJ2-7 gives the full variable domain: GAGVSQSPRYKVTKRGQDVALRCDPISGHVSLYWYRQALGQGPEFLTYFNYEAQQDKSGLPNDRFSAERPEGSISTLTIQRTEQRDSAMYRCASSSGTGTGEQYFGPGTRLTVT.

The chain carries TRBV13 and TRBJ1-2; D perhaps matches TRBD1 (5 bases). CDR1 and CDR2 from the germline V gene are PRHDT and FYEKMQ (reference sequence). The V end was cut by 1 base, the J end by 8 bases, with 5 bases between. The CDR3 is 11 amino acids. The CDR3 DNA sequence: TGTGCCAGCAGCTTAGAGGGGGGCTACACCTTC. It encodes CASSLEGGYTF.

This clone is a singleton in its sample. V is TRBV27 and J is TRBJ1-2; D unresolved. Trimming took 0 bases from V and 2 from J, leaving 10 bases between them. Germline assignment: CDR1 MNHEY and CDR2 SMNVEV (reference sequence). The CDR3 sequence is 15 residues long. Here the CDR3 DNA reads TGTGCCAGCAGTTTATCATGGACTGCAAACTATGGCTACACCTTC. It is translated as CASSLSWTANYGYTF.

V and J are TRBV20-1 and TRBJ1-5; no clear D gene. V lost 3 bases and J 0 bases, leaving 15 bases between the germline ends. Per the germline V gene, CDR1 is DFQATT and CDR2 is SNEGSKA (reference sequence). The CDR3 contains 16 residues. The CDR3 here is CSASRPLAFSNQPQHF. The CDR3 nucleotides read TGCAGTGCTAGTAGACCCCTAGCTTTTAGCAATCAGCCCCAGCATTTT.

The chain recombines TRBV7-2 with TRBJ1-2; D gene ambiguous. This CDR3 region has 16 residues. From germline, CDR1 is SGHTA and CDR2 FQGNSA. V lost 4 bases and J lost 4, with 19 bases in between. CDR3 loop: CASSYAGGFSSYGYTF. CDR3 bases: TGTGCCAGCAGCTACGCGGGAGGTTTTAGTAGCTATGGCTACACCTTC.

The gene calls are TRBV12-3 or TRBV12-4 and TRBJ1-1; 10 bases fit TRBD1. J lost 7 bases, V lost 6 bases, and 5 bases had no gene match. The CDR3 consists of 13 residues. The DNA for the CDR3 is TGTGCCAGCAGCCTGGGGACAGGGGATGAAGCTTTCTTT. As protein: CASSLGTGDEAFF.

V gene TRBV9 combines with J gene TRBJ2-3; 7 bases are a match to TRBD1. The V gene end was trimmed by 1 base and the J gene end by 2 bases; junction bases not matched to a gene: 7. This CDR3 has 16 amino acids. Per the germline V gene, CDR1 is SGDLS and CDR2 is YYNGEE. CDR3 region: CASSVYDRVDTDTQYF. In nucleotides, the CDR3 is TGTGCCAGCAGCGTATATGACAGGGTCGACACAGATACGCAGTATTTT.

The rearrangement uses TRBV4-2 and TRBJ1-3, with D perhaps TRBD1 (6 bases). The CDR3 has 19 amino acids. The germline CDR1 and CDR2 sequences are LGHNA and YNFKEQ. The ends were cut back, 0 bases at V and 3 bases at J, with 21 bases in the middle. CDR3 in DNA: TGTGCCAGCAGCCAAGACCCCCTCTCACAGGGTATGTATGGAAACACCATATATTTT. This encodes CASSQDPLSQGMYGNTIYF.

The rearrangement links TRBV4-3 to TRBJ2-5, with 7 bases identical to TRBD2. The CDR3 is made up of 15 amino acids. The V and J ends lost 2 bases and 0 bases, in that order; junction bases with no gene match: 3. Germline loops: CDR1 LGHNA, CDR2 YSLEER. CDR3 in DNA: TGCGCCAGCAGCCAACTTCTAGCGGACCAAGAGACCCAGTACTTC. Protein product: CASSQLLADQETQYF.

This rearrangement joins TRBV19 to TRBJ1-1; D is undetermined. Germline CDR1 LNHDA, CDR2 SQIVND (reference sequence). The CDR3 is 13 amino acids. V was cut by 5 bases and J by 7 bases, with 14 bases left in between. The CDR3 DNA is TGTGCCAGTAGTGTTAAAAAAGAGCTTGAAGCTTTCTTT. Translation: CASSVKKELEAFF.

V gene TRBV19 combines with J gene TRBJ1-6; D gene ambiguous. With 7 bases removed from V and 7 bases from J, the gap between germline ends came to 20 bases. The V gene's germline CDR1 is LNHDA and CDR2 SQIVND (reference sequence). CDR3 length equals 16 residues. The CDR3 here is CASKWQEAAPNSPLHF. CDR3 sequence (DNA): TGTGCCAGTAAGTGGCAGGAGGCAGCACCGAATTCACCCCTCCACTTT.

The V gene is TRBV7-8, the J gene TRBJ1-1; D possibly corresponds to TRBD1 (5 bases). The ends were cut back, 1 base at V and 10 bases at J, with 13 bases in the middle. The germline V gene has CDR1 SGHVS and CDR2 FQNEAQ. The CDR3 contains 13 residues. CDR3 coding DNA: TGTGCCAGCAGCTTAGTGGGTTTTCAGGGAGCTTTCTTT. It yields the protein CASSLVGFQGAFF.

This clone is classed as medium-sized. This sequence joins TRBV4-1 and TRBJ1-1; 8 bases align to TRBD1. Germline V lookup: CDR1 MGHRA, CDR2 YSYEKL. V was clipped by 3 bases and J by 1 base; unmatched bases: 4. The CDR3 has 15 residues. The CDR3 region is CASSQSDRGNTEAFF. The CDR3 DNA sequence: TGCGCCAGCAGCCAGAGTGACAGGGGGAACACTGAAGCTTTCTTT.